This TCR beta chain was sequenced in a study of T cells of healthy individuals. This clonotype was recorded many times. A single record per CDR3 protein comes from TCRdb applying MiXCR to the 5' RACE reads. The table has some 41,000 distinct CDR3 sequences, more than 4.5% seen once; the top ten hold 9.2%. The V end was cut by 6 bases, the J end by 2 bases, with 11 bases between. Germline assignment: CDR1 MGHDK and CDR2 SYGVNS. This CDR3 region has 15 residues. The V gene is TRBV25-1, the J gene TRBJ2-6; D perhaps matches TRBD1 (6 bases). The sequence derives from a human donor in good health. The CDR3 loop reads CASREQGTGANVLTF. DNA for the CDR3: TGTGCCAGCAGGGAGCAGGGGACTGGGGCCAACGTCCTGACTTTC.